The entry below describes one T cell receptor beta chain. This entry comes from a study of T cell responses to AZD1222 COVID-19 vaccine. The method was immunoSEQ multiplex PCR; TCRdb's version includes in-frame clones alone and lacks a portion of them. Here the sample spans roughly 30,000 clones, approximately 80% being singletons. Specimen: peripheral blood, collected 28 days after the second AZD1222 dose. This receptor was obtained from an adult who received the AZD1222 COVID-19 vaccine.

The DNA for the CDR3 is TGTGCCTGGAGTAACTCGGACAGGGGAGGGAATTCACCCCTCCACTTT. It translates to CAWSNSDRGGNSPLHF. The chain joins TRBV30 to TRBJ1-6; TRBD1 agrees at 9 bases. The CDR3 runs to 16 residues. The germline CDR1 and CDR2 sequences are GTSNPN and SVGIG (reference sequence). Unmatched junction bases numbered 9, after V lost 2 bases and J lost 7 bases.